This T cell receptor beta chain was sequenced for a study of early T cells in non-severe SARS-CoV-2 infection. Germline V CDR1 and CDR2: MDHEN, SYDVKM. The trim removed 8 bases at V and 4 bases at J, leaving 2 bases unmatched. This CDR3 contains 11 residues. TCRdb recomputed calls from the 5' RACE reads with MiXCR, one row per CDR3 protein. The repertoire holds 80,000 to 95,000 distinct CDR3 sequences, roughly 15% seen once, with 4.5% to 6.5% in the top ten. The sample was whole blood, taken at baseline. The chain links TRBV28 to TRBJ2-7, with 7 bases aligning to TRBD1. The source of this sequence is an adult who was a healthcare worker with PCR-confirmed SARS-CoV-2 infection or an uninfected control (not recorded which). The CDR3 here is CASLRGYEQYF. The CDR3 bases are TGTGCCAGCCTCAGGGGGTACGAGCAGTACTTC. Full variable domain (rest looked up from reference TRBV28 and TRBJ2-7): DVKVTQSSRYLVKRTGEKVFLECVQDMDHENMFWYRQDPGLGLRLIYFSYDVKMKEKGDIPEGYSVSREKKERFSLILESASTNQTSMYLCASLRGYEQYFGPGTRLTVT.